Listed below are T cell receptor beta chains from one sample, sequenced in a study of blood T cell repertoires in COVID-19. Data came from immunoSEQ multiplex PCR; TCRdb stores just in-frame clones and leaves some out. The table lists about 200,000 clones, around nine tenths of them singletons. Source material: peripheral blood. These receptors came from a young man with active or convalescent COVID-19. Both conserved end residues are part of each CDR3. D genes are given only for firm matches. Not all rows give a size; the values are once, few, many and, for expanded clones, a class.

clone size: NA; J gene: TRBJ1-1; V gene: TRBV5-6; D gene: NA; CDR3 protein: CASSFGLGGKVNTEAFF; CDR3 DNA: TGTGCCAGCAGCTTTGGCCTAGGGGGAAAAGTGAACACTGAAGCTTTCTTT
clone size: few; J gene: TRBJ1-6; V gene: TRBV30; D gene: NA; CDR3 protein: CAWGRSSYNSPLHF; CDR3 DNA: TGTGCCTGGGGACGGAGCTCCTATAATTCACCCCTCCACTTT
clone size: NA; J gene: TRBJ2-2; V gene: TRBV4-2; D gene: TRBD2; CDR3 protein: CASSQDLTAGLAGGVVAGELFF; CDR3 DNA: TGTGCCAGCAGCCAAGATCTTACTGCGGGACTAGCGGGGGGAGTAGTGGCCGGGGAGCTGTTTTTT
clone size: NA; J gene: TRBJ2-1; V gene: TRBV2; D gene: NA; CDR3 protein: CASSGKRASYNEQFF; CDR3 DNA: TGTGCCAGCAGTGGCAAGCGGGCCTCCTACAATGAGCAGTTCTTC
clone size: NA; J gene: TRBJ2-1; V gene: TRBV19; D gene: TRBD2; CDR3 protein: CASSKKPAGGPLFFDEQFF; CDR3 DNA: TGTGCCAGTAGTAAAAAACCAGCGGGAGGGCCCCTTTTCTTCGATGAGCAGTTCTTC
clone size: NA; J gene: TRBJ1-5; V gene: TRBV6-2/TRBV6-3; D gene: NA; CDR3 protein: CASSPKENQPQHF; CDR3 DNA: TGTGCCAGCAGCCCAAAAGAGAATCAGCCCCAGCATTTT
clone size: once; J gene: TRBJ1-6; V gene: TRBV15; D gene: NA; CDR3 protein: CATSRWGGWNSPLHF; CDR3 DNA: TGTGCCACCAGCAGATGGGGAGGGTGGAATTCACCCCTCCACTTT
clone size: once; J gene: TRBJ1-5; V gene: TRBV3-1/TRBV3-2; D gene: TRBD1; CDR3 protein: CASSPRHRGQPQHF; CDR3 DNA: TGTGCCAGCAGCCCTCGACACAGGGGTCAGCCCCAGCATTTT
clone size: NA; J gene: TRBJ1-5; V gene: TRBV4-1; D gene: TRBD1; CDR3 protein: CASSQTGGNQPQHF; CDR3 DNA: TGCGCCAGCAGCCAAACAGGGGGTAATCAGCCCCAGCATTTT
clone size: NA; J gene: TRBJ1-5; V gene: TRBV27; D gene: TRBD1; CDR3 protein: CASGKDRENSNQPQHF; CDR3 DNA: TGTGCCAGCGGTAAAGACAGGGAGAATAGCAATCAGCCCCAGCATTTT
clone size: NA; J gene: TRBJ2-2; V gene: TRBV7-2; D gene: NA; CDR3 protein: CASSTKRVDTGELFF; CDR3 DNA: TGTGCCAGCAGCACGAAGCGGGTGGACACCGGGGAGCTGTTTTTT
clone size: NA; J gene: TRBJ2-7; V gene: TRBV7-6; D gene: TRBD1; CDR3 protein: CASSPRPGQEAYEQYF; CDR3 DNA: TGTGCCAGCAGCCCGCGCCCGGGACAGGAAGCCTACGAGCAGTACTTC
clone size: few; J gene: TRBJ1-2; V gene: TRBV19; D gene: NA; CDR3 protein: CASSRFGQGGYTF; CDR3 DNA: TGTGCCAGTAGTAGGTTTGGTCAGGGTGGCTACACCTTC
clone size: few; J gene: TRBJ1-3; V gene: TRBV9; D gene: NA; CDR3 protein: CASSVGSSGNTIYF; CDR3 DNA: TGTGCCAGCAGCGTTGGCAGCTCTGGAAACACCATATATTTT
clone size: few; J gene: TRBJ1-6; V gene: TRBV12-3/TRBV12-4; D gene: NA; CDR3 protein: CASSFGGISPLHF; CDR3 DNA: TGTGCCAGCAGTTTCGGGGGGATCTCACCCCTCCACTTT